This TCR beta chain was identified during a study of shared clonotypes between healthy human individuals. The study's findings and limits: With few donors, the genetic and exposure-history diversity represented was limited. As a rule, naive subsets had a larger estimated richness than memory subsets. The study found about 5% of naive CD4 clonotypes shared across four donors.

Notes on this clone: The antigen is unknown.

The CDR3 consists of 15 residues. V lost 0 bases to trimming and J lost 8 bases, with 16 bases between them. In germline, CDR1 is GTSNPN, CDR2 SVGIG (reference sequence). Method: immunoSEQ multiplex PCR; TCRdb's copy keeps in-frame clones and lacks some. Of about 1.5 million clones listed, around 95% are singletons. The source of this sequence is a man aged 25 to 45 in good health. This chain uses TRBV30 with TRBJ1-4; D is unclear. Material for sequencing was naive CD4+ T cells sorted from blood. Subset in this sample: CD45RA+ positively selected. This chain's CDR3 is CAWSVGQTPDEKLFF. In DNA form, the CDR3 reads TGTGCCTGGAGTGTCGGGCAGACCCCCGACGAAAAACTGTTTTTT.